The clone carrying this TCR beta chain was recorded many times. The data derive from a study of Graves' ophthalmopathy and Graves' hyperthyroidism. The germline V gene has CDR1 DFQATT and CDR2 SNEGSKA (reference sequence). The V end was cut by 3 bases, the J end by 8 bases, with 17 bases between. The CDR3 totals 14 residues. Beta-chain TCR CDR3 regions were amplified from RNA transcripts. Scientists carried out first-round RT-PCR using HTBI primers and then a second-round multiplex PCR. MiXCR, run by TCRdb on the multiplex PCR reads, gives a single entry per CDR3 protein. The data contain 350,000 to 400,000 distinct CDR3 sequences, roughly 18% of them singletons.

The clonotype was recovered from a young woman with Graves' ophthalmopathy. Input material: peripheral blood. The chain joins TRBV20-1 to TRBJ2-4; possibly TRBD2 for D (5 bases). The CDR3 coding sequence is TGCAGTGCTAGTTCCGAGGGAACTTCATACATTCAGTACTTC. Protein sequence: CSASSEGTSYIQYF.